This entry lists 4 T cell receptor beta chains sequenced from one sample in a study. TCRdb analysed the RT-PCR reads with MiXCR anew, one entry per CDR3 protein. The sample lists more than 550,000 distinct CDR3 sequences; 12% to 15% were seen once. The sequencing sample was made of memory CD4+ T cells from blood. Every receptor here comes from a female donor in good health, serving as a healthy control.

The CDR3 DNA follows: TGTGCCAGCAGTTACTCGTCTACGCAGTATTTT. Translated: CASSYSSTQYF. V and J are TRBV6-6 and TRBJ2-3; D gene uncertain. The V end was cut by 0 bases, the J end by 8 bases, with 3 bases between. The CDR3 length is 11 residues. Germline V gene sequence: CDR1 MNHNY, CDR2 SVGAGI (reference sequence).

The J gene is TRBJ2-3, the V gene TRBV28, with D possibly matching TRBD1 (5 bases). Germline CDR1 reads MDHEN; CDR2 reads SYDVKM. The V end lost 7 bases, the J end lost 3 bases, and 11 bases lay between the germline ends. This CDR3 contains 13 residues. In DNA form, the CDR3 reads TGTGCCAGCATCCCTGACAGTACAGATACGCAGTATTTT. This encodes CASIPDSTDTQYF.

In this sample, this clonotype turned up a few times. This rearrangement joins TRBV7-2 to TRBJ2-5; 7 nucleotides line up with TRBD2. Germline-derived CDR1 and CDR2 are SGHTA and FQGNSA. V was clipped by 5 bases and J by 13 bases; unmatched bases: 19. CDR3 size: 15 residues. The CDR3 reads CASSPLGGGQAAMYF. DNA of the CDR3: TGTGCCAGCAGCCCCCTGGGCGGGGGTCAGGCGGCGATGTACTTC.

This clonotype was observed a handful of times. J is TRBJ2-2 and V is TRBV30, with 8 bases lining up with TRBD2. This CDR3 region has 15 residues. V lost 3 bases to trimming and J lost 4 bases; unmatched junction nucleotides: 7. Per the germline V gene, CDR1 is GTSNPN and CDR2 is SVGIG (reference sequence). DNA for the CDR3: TGTGCCTGGAGCCGACGGGGGGGCGGCACCGGGGAGCTGTTTTTT. Encoded protein: CAWSRRGGGTGELFF. Full variable domain (rest looked up from reference TRBV30 and TRBJ2-2): SQTIHQWPATLVQPVGSPLSLECTVEGTSNPNLYWYRQAAGRGLQLLFYSVGIGQISSEVPQNLSASRPQDRQFILSSKKLLLSDSGFYLCAWSRRGGGTGELFFGEGSRLTVL.